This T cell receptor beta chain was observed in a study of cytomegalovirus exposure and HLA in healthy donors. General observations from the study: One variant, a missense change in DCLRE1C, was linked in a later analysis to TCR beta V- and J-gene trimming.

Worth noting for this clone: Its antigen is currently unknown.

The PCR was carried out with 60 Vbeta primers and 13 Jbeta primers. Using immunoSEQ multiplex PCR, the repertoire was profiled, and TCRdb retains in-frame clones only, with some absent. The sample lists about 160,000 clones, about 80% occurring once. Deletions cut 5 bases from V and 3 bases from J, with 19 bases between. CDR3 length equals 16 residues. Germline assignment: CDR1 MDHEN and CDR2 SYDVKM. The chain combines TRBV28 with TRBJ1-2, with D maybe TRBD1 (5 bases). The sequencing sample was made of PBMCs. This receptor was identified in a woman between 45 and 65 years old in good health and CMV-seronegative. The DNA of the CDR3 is TGTGCCAGCAGTCCCCGGGCAGGGTTGGGCCACTATGGCTACACCTTC. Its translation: CASSPRAGLGHYGYTF.